The 26 T cell receptor beta chains presented below share a single source sample, sequenced in a study of blood T cell repertoires in COVID-19. Sequencing used immunoSEQ multiplex PCR; TCRdb keeps in-frame clones, though not all of them. The table records about 220,000 clones, around three quarters of them present only once. Sequenced input: peripheral blood. The receptors come from a woman in her seventies with acute or convalescent COVID-19.

J is TRBJ2-7 and V is TRBV11-2; tentative D call: TRBD1 (6 bases). This CDR3 region has 15 residues. Trimming took 4 bases from V and 3 from J, leaving 16 bases between them. The germline V gene has CDR1 SGHAT and CDR2 FQNNGV. This chain's CDR3 is CASSSLRTAIYEQYV. CDR3 DNA sequence: TGTGCCAGCAGCTCTCTAAGGACAGCAATCTACGAGCAGTACGTC.

V usage is TRBV6-5 and J usage is TRBJ1-1; D unclear. Germline V gene sequence: CDR1 MNHEY, CDR2 SVGAGI. V was shortened by 0 bases and J by 2 bases, with 7 bases between the two germline ends. This CDR3 spans 14 amino acids. This chain's CDR3 is CASSYSQYNTEAFF. Written as DNA, the CDR3 is TGTGCCAGCAGTTACTCACAGTATAACACTGAAGCTTTCTTT.

The CDR3 spells CASSYLGWETQYF. CDR3 bases: TGTGCCAGCAGTTACCTCGGGTGGGAGACCCAGTACTTC. The rearrangement joins TRBV6-5 to TRBJ2-5; D remains ambiguous. CDR3 size: 13 residues. V lost 2 bases, J lost 5 bases, and 9 bases lay in between. CDR1 and CDR2 from the germline V gene are MNHEY and SVGAGI.

The chain carries TRBV29-1 and TRBJ2-5; the D is unclear. The germline V gene has CDR1 SQVTM and CDR2 ANQGSEA. V shed 4 bases and J shed 0 bases, with 6 bases lying between them. The CDR3 extends over 12 amino acids. CDR3 DNA sequence: TGCAGCGTTGGGGCTAACCAAGAGACCCAGTACTTC. Its protein product is CSVGANQETQYF.

The chain carries TRBV6-4 and TRBJ2-4; 7 nucleotides line up with TRBD2. The CDR3 sequence is 17 residues long. V trimming: 2 bases; J trimming: 6 bases; junction bases outside the gene matches: 13. Germline V gives CDR1 MRHNA, CDR2 SNTAGT. The CDR3 protein is CASSDTPREEWGNIQYF. In nucleotides, the CDR3 is TGTGCCAGCAGTGACACGCCTCGGGAGGAGTGGGGAAACATTCAGTACTTC.

This CDR3 reads CATSTVPGQPRSDGYTF. The CDR3 DNA sequence: TGTGCCACCTCAACCGTCCCCGGACAGCCCCGCTCCGATGGCTACACCTTC. The chain recombines TRBV19 with TRBJ1-2; tentative D call: TRBD1 (6 bases). The CDR3 length is 17 residues. The germline V and J ends were trimmed by 10 bases and 6 bases, with 30 bases remaining between them. Germline V lookup: CDR1 LNHDA, CDR2 SQIVND (reference sequence).

This chain uses TRBV7-3 with TRBJ2-5; possible D gene TRBD2, 6 bases. Germline V gives CDR1 SGHTA, CDR2 FQGTGA. Trimming shortened V by 4 bases and J by 5 bases, and 11 bases separated the two germline ends. CDR3 size: 13 residues. CDR3 protein: CASSSGLTETQYF. The CDR3 DNA reads TGTGCCAGCAGCTCGGGACTGACGGAGACCCAGTACTTC.

This clone was counted once. The chain carries TRBV6-5 and TRBJ1-4; possibly TRBD1 for D (5 bases). Germline CDR1 MNHEY, CDR2 SVGAGI. The length of the CDR3 is 15 residues. V lost 2 bases and J lost 7, with 14 bases in between. As DNA, the CDR3 is TGTGCCAGCAGTTACGGTCAGGGTGGATTTGAAAAACTGTTTTTT. Translating it yields CASSYGQGGFEKLFF.

The rearrangement joins TRBV12-3 or TRBV12-4 to TRBJ2-5; D possibly corresponds to TRBD2 (7 bases). The germline V and J ends were trimmed by 3 bases and 9 bases, with 11 bases remaining between them. The CDR3 is 12 amino acids. CDR3 residues: CASSFKGGAQYF. The CDR3 bases are TGTGCCAGCAGTTTCAAGGGGGGGGCCCAGTACTTC.

CDR3 loop: CASRKQGSGQPQHF. CDR3 DNA: TGTGCCAGCAGGAAACAGGGGAGCGGTCAGCCCCAGCATTTT. V and J are TRBV6-5 and TRBJ1-5; 7 bases agree with TRBD1. This CDR3 is 14 amino acids long. Germline values: CDR1 MNHEY, CDR2 SVGAGI. Trimming removed 6 bases from V and 6 bases from J; junction bases left unmatched: 8.

The V gene is TRBV14, the J gene TRBJ2-5; tentative D call: TRBD2 (5 bases). In germline, CDR1 is SGHDN, CDR2 FVKESK. V was shortened by 3 bases and J by 5 bases, with 19 bases between the two germline ends. The CDR3 length is 16 residues. The chain's CDR3 is CASSHYPDYRSETQYF. For the CDR3, the DNA is TGTGCCAGCAGCCACTATCCCGACTATCGTTCGGAGACCCAGTACTTC.

The V and J genes are TRBV3-1 (or the pseudogene TRBV3-2) and TRBJ2-5, with 15 bases lining up with TRBD2. Germline V lookup: CDR1 LGHDT, CDR2 YNNKEL (reference sequence). The length of the CDR3 is 19 residues. V lost 5 bases, J lost 5 bases, and 15 bases stayed unmatched. The CDR3 DNA is TGTGCCAGCAGCGATCCAACCGGGACTAGCGGGGGGACACAGGAGACCCAGTACTTC. Amino acid sequence: CASSDPTGTSGGTQETQYF.

The chain links TRBV6-1 to TRBJ1-5; a weak D match, TRBD1 (6 bases). The germline V and J ends were trimmed by 3 bases and 6 bases, with 9 bases remaining between them. The CDR3 totals 13 residues. Germline-derived CDR1 and CDR2 are MNHNS and SASEGT. In DNA form, the CDR3 reads TGTGCCAGCAGTGAGCAGGGGAGTCAGCCCCAGCATTTT. This translates into CASSEQGSQPQHF.

This clone was observed a single time. The rearrangement joins TRBV9 to TRBJ2-5, with 9 bases matching TRBD2. Trimming removed 4 bases from V and 2 bases from J; junction bases left unmatched: 9. This CDR3 has 16 amino acids. The V gene's germline CDR1 is SGDLS and CDR2 YYNGEE. CDR3 sequence: CASSPPAAGGQETQYF. The CDR3 coding sequence is TGTGCCAGCAGCCCCCCCGCCGCGGGGGGGCAAGAGACCCAGTACTTC.

The rearrangement links TRBV6-5 to TRBJ2-5, with 7 bases aligning to TRBD2. Per the germline V gene, CDR1 is MNHEY and CDR2 is SVGAGI. The V and J ends lost 5 bases and 2 bases, in that order; junction bases with no gene match: 5. The CDR3 spans 14 residues. This CDR3 is CASSNPGRQETQYF. In nucleotides, the CDR3 is TGTGCCAGCAGTAACCCCGGGAGGCAAGAGACCCAGTACTTC.

The chain recombines TRBV7-8 with TRBJ2-2; TRBD1 matches at 9 bases. V shed 5 bases, J shed 3 bases, and the junction held 19 bases outside the gene matches. Germline CDR1 reads SGHVS; CDR2 reads FQNEAQ. The CDR3 runs to 20 residues. CDR3 protein: CASSPRDRVQSGLYTGELFF. Written as DNA, the CDR3 is TGTGCCAGCAGCCCACGGGACAGGGTCCAGAGCGGCTTATACACCGGGGAGCTGTTTTTT.

The rearrangement links TRBV19 to TRBJ1-1, with a tentative D call TRBD1 (5 bases). V lost 6 bases and J 1 base, leaving 9 bases between the germline ends. CDR3 length: 13 residues. The germline gives CDR1 LNHDA, CDR2 SQIVND (reference sequence). CDR3 sequence: CASSSGQNTEAFF. The CDR3 DNA reads as TGTGCCAGTAGCTCCGGACAGAACACTGAAGCTTTCTTT.

The genes are TRBV9 and TRBJ2-1; no definite D call. V gave up 0 bases and J gave up 4 bases, with 8 bases separating them. The CDR3 length is 14 residues. Per the germline V gene, CDR1 is SGDLS and CDR2 is YYNGEE. CDR3 sequence: CASSVAPSYNEQFF. The CDR3 DNA is TGTGCCAGCAGCGTAGCCCCCTCGTACAATGAGCAGTTCTTC.

Notes on this clone: At one boundary the junction diverges from the germline segment, which might be a read error. This chain connects TRBV6-4 to TRBJ1-2; D remains unclear. CDR1 and CDR2 from the germline V gene are MRHNA and SNTAGT. The CDR3 loop spans 11 amino acids. The CDR3 nucleotides read TGTGCCAGCAGTGAAGGCCACCAGGTCCACTTC. Protein product: CASSEGHQVHF.

This clone was counted only a few times. The chain couples TRBV19 to TRBJ1-1, with 8 bases that match TRBD1. Germline values: CDR1 LNHDA, CDR2 SQIVND (reference sequence). The CDR3 is made up of 18 amino acids. V lost 1 base, J lost 4 bases, and 14 bases stayed unmatched. The CDR3 DNA reads TGTGCCAGTAGTATAGTGCGCATAGGACAGGGATTGGGCACTGAAGCTTTCTTT. Amino acid sequence: CASSIVRIGQGLGTEAFF.

About this clone itself: At one end, the junction sequence differs from germline, possibly due to a read error. The rearrangement uses TRBV20-1 and TRBJ2-1, with D possibly TRBD1 on 5 matching bases. This CDR3 contains 16 residues. Per the germline V gene, CDR1 is DFQATT and CDR2 is SNEGSKA (reference sequence). The CDR3 DNA follows: TGCAGTGCTAGTGATGGGGCCCTCGCGTCCTCCAATGAGCAGTTCTTC. Translating it yields CSASDGALASSNEQFF.

Of note for this clone: Here the CDR3 omits its conserved ending phenylalanine or tryptophan, so a read error is the likely source. The DNA is left out, because the CDR3 cannot be placed on it with certainty; the CDR3 is given as TCRdb lists it. The rearrangement links TRBV5-5 to TRBJ2-7; TRBD2, the D gene given by the table, was not confirmed from the DNA. Germline-derived CDR1 and CDR2 are SGHKS and YYEKEE (reference sequence). The CDR3 spans 14 amino acids, including both terminal residues. This CDR3 reads CASSSLRDSGELYI.

The table lists this clone with a count of one. J is TRBJ2-1 and V is TRBV9, with a weak D call TRBD2 (6 bases). The germline V and J ends were trimmed by 2 bases and 6 bases, with 12 bases remaining between them. The V gene's germline CDR1 is SGDLS and CDR2 YYNGEE. The CDR3 totals 14 residues. CDR3 loop: CASSVGGRLNEQFF. In nucleotides, the CDR3 is TGTGCCAGCAGCGTCGGTGGGAGGCTCAATGAGCAGTTCTTC.

This rearrangement joins TRBV4-2 to TRBJ2-5; TRBD2 might be the D (6 bases). This CDR3 region has 15 residues. V lost 3 bases, J lost 1 base, and 12 bases lay in between. Per the germline V gene, CDR1 is LGHNA and CDR2 is YNFKEQ. The CDR3 DNA reads TGTGCCAGCAGCCAGAATACGGGGGTCCAAGAGACCCAGTACTTC. Its translation is CASSQNTGVQETQYF.

J is TRBJ1-5 and V is TRBV2; a possible D gene is TRBD1 (5 bases). Germline-derived CDR1 and CDR2 are SNHLY and FYNNEI. CDR3 length equals 15 residues. V was clipped by 0 bases and J by 2 bases, with 8 bases between them. CDR3 residues: CASSEARGGNQPQHF. The CDR3 coding sequence is TGTGCCAGCAGTGAAGCGCGGGGGGGCAATCAGCCCCAGCATTTT.

In this sample, this clone turned up a few times. The rearrangement links TRBV30 to TRBJ2-5; D might be TRBD1 (5 bases). Trimming took off 2 bases at V and 6 bases at J, with 10 bases between the two ends. The CDR3 is made up of 12 amino acids. CDR1 is GTSNPN and CDR2 is SVGIG in the germline V gene (reference sequence). The CDR3 sequence: CAWSPGLKTQYF. As DNA, the CDR3 is TGTGCCTGGAGTCCAGGGCTGAAGACCCAGTACTTC.